Presented here are 14 T cell receptor beta chains from one specimen sequenced in a study of T cell changes during pregnancy in multiple sclerosis. The repertoire was sequenced with immunoSEQ multiplex PCR; TCRdb's copy has only in-frame clones and lacks some. The sample contains tens of thousands of clones, 90% of which appear only once. This specimen was peripheral blood, taken in the third trimester of pregnancy. These receptors all come from a female donor in good health, enrolled as a control in a pregnancy study.

This clone came up once. This chain links TRBV5-1 with TRBJ2-7; 12 nucleotides line up with TRBD2. CDR3 size: 18 residues. After removal of 2 bases from V and 5 bases from J, the junction contained 14 bases not matched to a gene. In germline, CDR1 is SGHRS, CDR2 YFSETQ. The CDR3 DNA sequence: TGCGCCAGCAGCTTCAAGGGAGCGACTAGCGGGAGCTTGGACGAGCAGTACTTC. This gives the protein CASSFKGATSGSLDEQYF.

This chain connects TRBV7-6 to TRBJ2-1, with 9 bases that match TRBD2. The trim removed 5 bases at V and 4 bases at J, leaving 15 bases unmatched. Germline lookup yields CDR1 SGHVS and CDR2 FNYEAQ. The CDR3 sequence is 18 residues long. CDR3 sequence (DNA): TGTGCCAGCAGCCCGAATGGGGCGGGGGGGCCGGGTTACAATGAGCAGTTCTTC. Amino acids: CASSPNGAGGPGYNEQFF. Full variable domain (outside the CDR3, taken from reference TRBV7-6 and TRBJ2-1): GAGVSQSPRYKVTKRGQDVALRCDPISGHVSLYWYRQALGQGPEFLTYFNYEAQQDKSGLPNDRFSAERPEGSISTLTIQRTEQRDSAMYRCASSPNGAGGPGYNEQFFGPGTRLTVL.

The count of this clone is one. The rearrangement uses TRBV18 and TRBJ1-2; TRBD1 matches at 7 bases. Looked up from germline, CDR1 is KGHSH and CDR2 is LQKENI. The CDR3 is 16 residues long. Trimming removed 5 bases from V and 8 bases from J; junction bases left unmatched: 17. CDR3 region: CASSSRQGEGVSGYTF. The DNA for the CDR3 is TGTGCCAGCTCATCGAGACAGGGCGAGGGGGTAAGCGGCTACACCTTC. Full variable domain (outside the CDR3, taken from reference TRBV18 and TRBJ1-2): NAGVMQNPRHLVRRRGQEARLRCSPMKGHSHVYWYRQLPEEGLKFMVYLQKENIIDESGMPKERFSAEFPKEGPSILRIQQVVRGDSAAYFCASSSRQGEGVSGYTFGSGTRLTVV.

V usage is TRBV7-9 and J usage is TRBJ2-1; possibly TRBD1 for D (6 bases). CDR3 length equals 15 residues. The V gene's germline CDR1 is SEHNR and CDR2 FQNEAQ (reference sequence). The germline V and J ends were trimmed by 5 bases and 10 bases, with 21 bases remaining between them. CDR3 sequence (DNA): TGTGCCAGCAGCCAGGAGGCTAGGGGGTTTTTAGAGCAGTTCTTC. Protein: CASSQEARGFLEQFF.

This clone was counted once. The CDR3 protein is CASTRTGGGGGYTF. In DNA, the CDR3 is TGTGCCAGCACACGCACAGGGGGGGGAGGAGGCTACACCTTC. This chain uses TRBV5-6 with TRBJ1-2, with TRBD1 identical over 8 bases. Trimming removed 6 bases from V and 8 bases from J; junction bases left unmatched: 12. This CDR3 contains 14 residues. CDR1 and CDR2 (germline): SGHDT, YYEEEE.

This clone occurred a few times. The V and J genes are TRBV19 and TRBJ1-1; D perhaps matches TRBD1 (5 bases). V shed 4 bases and J shed 6 bases, with 15 bases lying between them. CDR3 length: 14 amino acids. CDR1 and CDR2 (germline): LNHDA, SQIVND (reference sequence). In nucleotides, the CDR3 is TGTGCCAGTAGTAGCACACCTCAAGGGGCTGAAGCTTTCTTT. It is translated as CASSSTPQGAEAFF.

V is TRBV19 and J is TRBJ1-1, with D perhaps matching TRBD1 (6 bases). The CDR3 runs 17 residues. Germline-derived CDR1 and CDR2 are LNHDA and SQIVND (reference sequence). V lost 6 bases, J lost 9 bases, and 29 bases lay in between. The CDR3 region is CASSYQPTGTLTVKAFF. CDR3 bases: TGTGCCAGTAGCTACCAGCCGACAGGCACATTGACTGTAAAAGCTTTCTTT.

The chain combines TRBV18 with TRBJ2-1; 9 bases agree with TRBD1. Germline values: CDR1 KGHSH, CDR2 LQKENI. CDR3 length: 17 amino acids. V was pared by 3 bases and J by 6 bases, with 12 bases of the junction left unmatched. CDR3 amino acids: CASSPPPGTGRGNEQFF. CDR3 in DNA: TGTGCCAGCTCACCCCCTCCCGGGACAGGGAGGGGCAATGAGCAGTTCTTC. The complete variable domain, with remaining parts taken from reference TRBV18 and TRBJ2-1, reads NAGVMQNPRHLVRRRGQEARLRCSPMKGHSHVYWYRQLPEEGLKFMVYLQKENIIDESGMPKERFSAEFPKEGPSILRIQQVVRGDSAAYFCASSPPPGTGRGNEQFFGPGTRLTVL.

The chain joins TRBV27 to TRBJ2-2; 10 bases are a match to TRBD2. Germline V gene data show CDR1 as MNHEY and CDR2 as SMNVEV (reference sequence). The CDR3 consists of 16 residues. V lost 5 bases to trimming and J lost 0 bases; unmatched junction nucleotides: 3. CDR3: CASSLSGRANTGELFF. DNA of the CDR3: TGTGCCAGCAGTCTGAGCGGGAGGGCGAACACCGGGGAGCTGTTTTTT.

This chain joins TRBV5-5 and TRBJ2-7; the match to TRBD2 covers 7 bases. J was trimmed by 2 bases and V by 3 bases; bases with no gene match: 8. The CDR3 has 15 amino acids. In germline, CDR1 is SGHKS, CDR2 YYEKEE (reference sequence). The CDR3 here is CASSSTGGAPYEQYF. DNA of the CDR3: TGTGCCAGCAGCTCCACGGGGGGTGCCCCCTACGAGCAGTACTTC.

This chain uses TRBV19 with TRBJ1-5, with 7 bases matching TRBD1. There are 17 residues in the CDR3. In germline, CDR1 is LNHDA, CDR2 SQIVND (reference sequence). Trimming cost V 4 bases and J 3 bases; bases outside gene matches: 12. Written as DNA, the CDR3 is TGTGCCAGTAGTAAGACGAGGGACAGTGGAGCCAATCAGCCCCAGCATTTT. This gives the protein CASSKTRDSGANQPQHF.

V and J are TRBV27 and TRBJ1-1; 7 bases are shared with TRBD1. The V gene end was trimmed by 6 bases and the J gene end by 5 bases; junction bases not matched to a gene: 9. Looked up from germline, CDR1 is MNHEY and CDR2 is SMNVEV (reference sequence). This CDR3 has 14 residues. The DNA for the CDR3 is TGTGCCAGCAGCACGACAGGGCGTCCAACTGAAGCTTTCTTT. Its protein product is CASSTTGRPTEAFF.

The rearrangement links TRBV10-2 to TRBJ2-5, with a possible D match to TRBD1 (5 bases). The V gene's germline CDR1 is WSHSY and CDR2 SAAADI. Trimming stripped 5 bases from V and 5 bases from J, with 12 bases between. The CDR3 has 13 residues. CDR3 in DNA: TGCGCCAGCAGTTTTAAGGGGCGGGAGACCCAGTACTTC. Its translation is CASSFKGRETQYF.

The rearrangement joins TRBV5-6 to TRBJ2-7; possible D gene TRBD2, 7 bases. CDR1 is SGHDT, CDR2 YYEEEE, per germline. The CDR3 covers 15 residues. V shed 1 base and J shed 3 bases, with 14 bases lying between them. As DNA, the CDR3 is TGTGCCAGCAGCTTGTTTGGGGGGGCGGTCTACGAGCAGTACTTC. It codes for CASSLFGGAVYEQYF.